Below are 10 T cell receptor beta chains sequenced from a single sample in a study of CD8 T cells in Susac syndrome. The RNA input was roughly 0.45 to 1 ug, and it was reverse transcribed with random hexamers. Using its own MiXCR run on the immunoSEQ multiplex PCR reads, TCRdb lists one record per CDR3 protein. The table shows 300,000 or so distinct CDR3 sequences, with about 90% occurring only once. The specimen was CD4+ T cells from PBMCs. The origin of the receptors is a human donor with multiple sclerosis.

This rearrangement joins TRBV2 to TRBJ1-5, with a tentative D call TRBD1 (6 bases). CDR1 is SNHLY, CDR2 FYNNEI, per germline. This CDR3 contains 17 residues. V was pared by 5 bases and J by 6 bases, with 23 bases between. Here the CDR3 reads CASSYSTLTGLGQPQHF. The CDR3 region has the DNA TGTGCCAGCAGTTACTCCACCCTTACAGGGTTGGGTCAGCCCCAGCATTTT. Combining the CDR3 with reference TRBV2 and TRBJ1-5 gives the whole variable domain EPEVTQTPSHQVTQMGQEVILRCVPISNHLYFYWYRQILGQKVEFLVSFYNNEISEKSEIFDDQFSVERPDGSNFTLKIRSTKLEDSAMYFCASSYSTLTGLGQPQHFGDGTRLSIL.

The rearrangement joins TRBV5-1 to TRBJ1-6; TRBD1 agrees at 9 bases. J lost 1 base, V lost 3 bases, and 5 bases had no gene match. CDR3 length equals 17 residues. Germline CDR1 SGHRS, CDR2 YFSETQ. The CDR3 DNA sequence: TGCGCCAGCAGCTCTGGACAGGGGTGGTCCTATAATTCACCCCTCCACTTT. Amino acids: CASSSGQGWSYNSPLHF.

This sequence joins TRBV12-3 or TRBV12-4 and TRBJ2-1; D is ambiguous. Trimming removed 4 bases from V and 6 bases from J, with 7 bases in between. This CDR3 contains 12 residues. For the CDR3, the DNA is TGTGCCAGCAGTTCTTCCGCCAATGAGCAGTTCTTC. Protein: CASSSSANEQFF.

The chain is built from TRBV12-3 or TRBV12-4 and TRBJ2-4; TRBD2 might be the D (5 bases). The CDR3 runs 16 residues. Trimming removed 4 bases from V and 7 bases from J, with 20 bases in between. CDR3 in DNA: TGTGCCAGCAGTTCCCCGGGGTACCCCCCTGGGAACATTCAGTACTTC. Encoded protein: CASSSPGYPPGNIQYF.

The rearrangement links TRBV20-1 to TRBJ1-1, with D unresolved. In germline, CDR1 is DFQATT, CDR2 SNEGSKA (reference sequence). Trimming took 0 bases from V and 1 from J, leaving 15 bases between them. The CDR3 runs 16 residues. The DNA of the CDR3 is TGCAGTGCTAGAGATCACTCGCGGGTGCCGAACACTGAAGCTTTCTTT. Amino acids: CSARDHSRVPNTEAFF.

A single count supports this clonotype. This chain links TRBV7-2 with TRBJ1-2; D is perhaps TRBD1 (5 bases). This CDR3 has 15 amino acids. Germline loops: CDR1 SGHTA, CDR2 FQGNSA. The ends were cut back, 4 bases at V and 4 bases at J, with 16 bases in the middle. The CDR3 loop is CASSSLRGVGYGYTF. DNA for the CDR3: TGTGCCAGCAGCTCCTTACGGGGGGTGGGCTATGGCTACACCTTC.

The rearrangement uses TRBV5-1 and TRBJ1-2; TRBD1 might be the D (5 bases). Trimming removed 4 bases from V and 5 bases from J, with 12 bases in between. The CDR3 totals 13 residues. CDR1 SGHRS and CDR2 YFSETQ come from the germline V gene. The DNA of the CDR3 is TGCGCCAGCAGCCCGAGGGGAGTATATGGCTACACCTTC. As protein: CASSPRGVYGYTF.

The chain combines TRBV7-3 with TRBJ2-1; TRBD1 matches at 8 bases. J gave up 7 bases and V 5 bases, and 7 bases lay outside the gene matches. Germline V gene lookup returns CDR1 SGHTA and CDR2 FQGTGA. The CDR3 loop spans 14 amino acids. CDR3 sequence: CASSTSGQGNEQFF. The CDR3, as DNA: TGTGCCAGCAGCACTTCAGGACAGGGAAATGAGCAGTTCTTC. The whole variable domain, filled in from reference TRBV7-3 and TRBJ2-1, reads GAGVSQTPSNKVTEKGKYVELRCDPISGHTALYWYRQSLGQGPEFLIYFQGTGAADDSGLPNDRFFAVRPEGSVSTLKIQRTERGDSAVYLCASSTSGQGNEQFFGPGTRLTVL.

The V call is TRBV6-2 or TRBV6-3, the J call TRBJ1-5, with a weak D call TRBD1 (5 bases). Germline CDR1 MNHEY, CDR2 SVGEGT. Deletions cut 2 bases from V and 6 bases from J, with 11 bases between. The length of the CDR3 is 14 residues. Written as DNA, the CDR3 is TGTGCCAGCAGTTACGGGCTTGGGGGTCAGCCCCAGCATTTT. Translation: CASSYGLGGQPQHF.

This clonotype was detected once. CDR3 amino acids: CARGLSTIITDTQYF. DNA of the CDR3: TGTGCCAGGGGACTGAGCACGATAATCACAGATACGCAGTATTTT. The chain combines TRBV2 with TRBJ2-3; D possibly corresponds to TRBD2 (6 bases). CDR1 and CDR2 (germline): SNHLY, FYNNEI. V shed 9 bases and J shed 2 bases, with 18 bases lying between them. This CDR3 comprises 15 residues. The full variable domain, its missing parts supplied by reference TRBV2 and TRBJ2-3, is EPEVTQTPSHQVTQMGQEVILRCVPISNHLYFYWYRQILGQKVEFLVSFYNNEISEKSEIFDDQFSVERPDGSNFTLKIRSTKLEDSAMYFCARGLSTIITDTQYFGPGTRLTVL.